This TCR beta chain was profiled in a study of Ad26.COV2.S vaccination and SARS-CoV-2 variants. Study information: The COV1001 Ad26.COV2.S trial arm included the donor.

Treatment: some 20 received Ad26.COV2.S at low or high dose, single or two shots; roughly five received placebo; per-sample allocation not given. Collection of the samples took place on day 63 after the first injection of vaccine or placebo. The donor's status was that of an adult aged 18-55 years in Boston. The germline V gene encodes CDR1 GTSNPN and CDR2 SVGIG (reference sequence). This CDR3 region has 15 residues. Trimming removed 4 bases from V and 7 bases from J, with 20 bases in between. Sequencing used immunoSEQ multiplex PCR; TCRdb keeps in-frame clones, though not all of them. This table has 380,000 or so clones, about 88% appearing once. In its sample, this clone was seen once.

This sample comprised peripheral blood, obtained in a trial of Ad26.COV2.S vaccine versus placebo. V gene TRBV30 combines with J gene TRBJ1-5, with a weak D call TRBD1 (5 bases). The sequence was collected from a person between 18 and 60 years old who received the Ad26.COV2.S COVID-19 vaccine or a placebo. CDR3 DNA sequence: TGTGCCTGGACTCAAAGGCGGCAGGGCGGGCAGCCCCAGCATTTT. Protein product: CAWTQRRQGGQPQHF.